This TCR beta chain is from a study of tumor T cells in aggressive B-cell lymphoma. TCRdb's copy holds only in-frame clones and misses some; the assay was immunoSEQ multiplex PCR. The data hold some 3,500 clones, with around 86% observed a single time. V shed 5 bases and J 11 bases; nucleotides not matched to a gene: 11. The CDR3 has 15 amino acids. Per germline, CDR1 SGHVS and CDR2 FQNEAQ. The clonotype was recovered from an adult with diffuse large B cell lymphoma. The gene calls are TRBV7-8 and TRBJ1-4; TRBD1 matches 10 bases. The sample was tumor tissue. The CDR3 sequence: CASSRVPGQGNKLFF. The CDR3 nucleotides are TGTGCCAGCAGCCGAGTTCCGGGACAGGGGAACAAACTGTTTTTT.